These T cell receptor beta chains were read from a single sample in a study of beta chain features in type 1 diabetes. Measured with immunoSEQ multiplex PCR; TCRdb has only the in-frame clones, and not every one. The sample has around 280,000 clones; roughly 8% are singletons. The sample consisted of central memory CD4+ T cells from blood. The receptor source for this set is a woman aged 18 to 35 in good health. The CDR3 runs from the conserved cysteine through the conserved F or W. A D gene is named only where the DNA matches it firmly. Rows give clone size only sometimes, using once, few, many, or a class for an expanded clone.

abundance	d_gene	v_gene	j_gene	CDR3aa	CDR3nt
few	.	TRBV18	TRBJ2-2	CASSPLGGTGELFF	TGTGCCAGCTCACCACTGGGGGGCACCGGGGAGCTGTTTTTT
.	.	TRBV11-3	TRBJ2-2	CASSFQPVSTGELFF	TGTGCCAGCAGCTTCCAGCCGGTCAGCACCGGGGAGCTGTTTTTT
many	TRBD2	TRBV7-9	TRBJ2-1	CASSSSTSGTYNEQFF	TGTGCCAGCAGCTCCTCGACTAGCGGCACCTACAATGAGCAGTTCTTC
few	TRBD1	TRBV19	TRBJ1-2	CASDRGRGNYGYTF	TGTGCCAGTGACAGGGGGCGCGGTAACTATGGCTACACCTTC
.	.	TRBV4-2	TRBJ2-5	CASSQRLQETQYF	TGTGCCAGCAGCCAACGCCTCCAAGAGACCCAGTACTTC
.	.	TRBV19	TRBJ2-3	CASSMSDVEDTQYF	TGTGCCAGTAGTATGTCAGACGTGGAAGATACGCAGTATTTT
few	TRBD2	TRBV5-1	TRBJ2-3	CASSLLAGITDTQYF	TGCGCCAGCAGCTTACTAGCGGGGATAACAGATACGCAGTATTTT
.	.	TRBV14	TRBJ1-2	CASSQVNYGYTF	TGTGCCAGCAGCCAAGTTAACTATGGCTACACCTTC
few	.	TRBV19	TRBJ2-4	CASSMGGWAKNIQYF	TGTGCCAGTAGTATGGGGGGATGGGCCAAAAACATTCAGTACTTC
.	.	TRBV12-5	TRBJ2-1	CASGLVQGQGGDEQFF	TGTGCTAGTGGTTTGGTACAAGGTCAGGGAGGCGATGAGCAGTTCTTC
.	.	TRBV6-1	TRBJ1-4	CASSTWGGRTEKLFF	TGTGCCAGCAGTACCTGGGGCGGGAGGACTGAAAAACTGTTTTTT
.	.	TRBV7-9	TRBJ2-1	CASSLEGVVQFF	TGTGCCAGCAGCCTCGAGGGCGTGGTGCAGTTCTTC
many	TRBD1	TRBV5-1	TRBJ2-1	CASRRPDRGHEQFF	TGCGCCAGCAGAAGACCGGACAGGGGGCATGAGCAGTTCTTC
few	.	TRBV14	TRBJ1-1	CASSQVRGARVTEAFF	TGTGCCAGCAGCCAAGTACGCGGGGCTCGAGTCACTGAAGCTTTCTTT
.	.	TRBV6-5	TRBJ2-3	CASPKGEVTDTQYF	TGTGCCAGCCCGAAGGGGGAAGTAACAGATACGCAGTATTTT
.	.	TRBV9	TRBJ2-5	CASSRQETQYF	TGTGCCAGCAGCAGACAAGAGACCCAGTACTTC